This T cell receptor (beta chain) derives from a study of Ad26.COV2.S vaccination and SARS-CoV-2 variants. Looking at the study overall: The donor was enrolled in the Ad26.COV2.S arm of the COV1001 trial. Study-wide results and caveats: Responses of T cells in total may have been underestimated by the TCR breadth and depth analyses.

This CDR3 is built from 13 residues. With 1 base removed from V and 6 bases from J, the gap between germline ends came to 6 bases. Germline assignment: CDR1 SGHAT and CDR2 FQNNGV. Produced via immunoSEQ multiplex PCR; TCRdb's table is partial and in-frame only. Among a few hundred thousand clones listed, around 90% were seen once. As regards this clone: Its specificity is unknown.

Described treatment: some 20 received Ad26.COV2.S at low or high dose, single or two shots; five or six received placebo; per-sample allocation not given. Collection of the samples took place on day 63 after the first injection of vaccine or placebo. The starting material was peripheral blood, obtained in a trial of Ad26.COV2.S vaccine versus placebo. The V call is TRBV11-2, the J call TRBJ2-2, with D perhaps being TRBD1 or TRBD2 (5 bases each). This receptor was obtained from a person between 18 and 65 years old who received the Ad26.COV2.S COVID-19 vaccine or a placebo. The CDR3 bases are TGTGCCAGCAGCTTAGCGGGGCCCGGGGAGCTGTTTTTT. It translates to CASSLAGPGELFF.